What follows describes a single T cell receptor (beta chain). What it recognizes is unknown. The data were taken from a study of vaccination effects on CD4 cells after COVID-19. In the study overall: Relative to the second dose, post-vaccine samples were obtained a median of 72 days later.

Trimming took 4 bases from V and 3 from J, leaving 10 bases between them. CDR3 length equals 13 residues. Looked up from germline, CDR1 is SGHRS and CDR2 is YFSETQ. Sequencing in the ViraFEST assay came after antigen-specific CD4+ T cells had been expanded with viral peptide pools, which were used to stimulate PBMC. Investigators separated out CD4+ T cells once around nine days of culture had passed. The vaccine given was either BNT162b2 or mRNA-1273, in two doses. Vaccine recipients lacked prior SARS-CoV-2 infection and had negative nucleocapsid antibodies. Each well held about 2.1 million PBMC cultured with around 9.2 ug/ml peptides and 7.5 to 10 IU/ml IL-2. Both day 3 and day 7 saw half the medium replaced with IL-2 medium. Some clones are missing from TCRdb's copy, which holds only in-frame ones; the method was immunoSEQ multiplex PCR. The sample consists of about 30,000 clones, around 74% of them appearing once.

This chain connects TRBV5-1 to TRBJ2-5; D is ambiguous. The TCR comes from a human donor who received a COVID-19 vaccine. The sequences come from CD4+ T cells from PBMCs cultured with HCoV-OC43 spike peptides, collected after COVID-19 vaccination. Subset meaning: HCoV-OC43 spike overlapping peptide pool stimulation. The CDR3 bases are TGCGCCAGCAGCCCCCGACGGAAAGAGACCCAGTACTTC. It codes for CASSPRRKETQYF.